A single count supports the clone carrying this T cell receptor (beta chain). The germline gene is not matched at one end of the junction; a read error may be the cause. The data are from a study of blood T cells in healthy people across ages. Germline V gene sequence: CDR1 SGHAT, CDR2 FQNNGV. CDR3 size: 15 residues. A second PCR of 7 to 11 cycles used a sample-barcoded 5' primer and a J-beta primer mix. TCRdb itself ran the 5' RACE reads through MiXCR, one entry per CDR3 protein. The data show about 1.5 million distinct CDR3 sequences, less than 45% seen once. The specimen was blood. The receptor was derived from a woman under 30 in good health. The chain employs TRBV11-2 and TRBJ2-5; 12 bases agree with TRBD2. For the CDR3, the DNA is TGTACCAGCAGTCGACTAGCGGGGGTCCGGGAGACCCAGTACTTC. Encoded protein: CTSSRLAGVRETQYF.